This TCR beta chain is drawn from a study of blood T cell repertoires in COVID-19. Study-level background: COVID-19 samples, acute and convalescent, were from the United States, Italy and Spain. Sample material is recorded as cDNA or gDNA derived from T cells, B-cell-depleted T cells, or PBMCs.

Germline V gene data show CDR1 as SGHKS and CDR2 as YYEKEE (reference sequence). The CDR3 extends over 13 amino acids. The V end was cut by 2 bases, the J end by 4 bases, with 7 bases between. This clone appeared a few times. This sample also contains other DNA sequences that code for the same CDR3. As processed by the authors: Researchers report that nucleated cell counts were estimated from reference gene primer amplification. The table came from immunoSEQ multiplex PCR; TCRdb's copy has only in-frame clones and leaves some out. The V and J calls and clone size come from that table; D and trimming were worked out from the DNA. The sample shows 70,000 to 95,000 clones, around four fifths of them seen only once.

This rearrangement joins TRBV5-5 to TRBJ1-5, with D hard to call. The receptor comes from a human donor in a cohort sampled during active COVID-19. The sample taken for sequencing was peripheral blood. In nucleotides, the CDR3 is TGTGCCAGCAGCTTCTCGGAGAATCAGCCCCAGCATTTT. Residues: CASSFSENQPQHF.